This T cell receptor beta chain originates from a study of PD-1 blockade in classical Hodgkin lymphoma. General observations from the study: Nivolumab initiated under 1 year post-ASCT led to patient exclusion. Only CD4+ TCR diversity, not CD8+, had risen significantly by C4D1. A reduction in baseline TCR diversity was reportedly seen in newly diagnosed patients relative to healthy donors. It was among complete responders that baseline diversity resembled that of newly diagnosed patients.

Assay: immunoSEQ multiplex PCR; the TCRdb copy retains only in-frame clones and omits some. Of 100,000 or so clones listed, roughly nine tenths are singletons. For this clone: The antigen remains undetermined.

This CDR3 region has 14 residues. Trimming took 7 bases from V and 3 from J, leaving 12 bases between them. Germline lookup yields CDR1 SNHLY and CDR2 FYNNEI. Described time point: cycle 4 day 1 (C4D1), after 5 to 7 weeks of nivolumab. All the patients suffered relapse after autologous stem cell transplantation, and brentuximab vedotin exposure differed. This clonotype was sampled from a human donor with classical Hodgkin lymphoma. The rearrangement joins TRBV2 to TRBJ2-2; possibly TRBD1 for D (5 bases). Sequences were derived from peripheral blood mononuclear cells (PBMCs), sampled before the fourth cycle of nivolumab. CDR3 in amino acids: CASTKDMDTGELFF. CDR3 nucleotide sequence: TGTGCCAGCACTAAGGACATGGACACCGGGGAGCTGTTTTTT.